Listed here are 28 T cell receptor beta chains from one sample, sequenced in a study of blood T cell repertoires in COVID-19. Some clones are missing from TCRdb's copy, which holds only in-frame ones; the method was immunoSEQ multiplex PCR. This repertoire shows about 89,000 clones, approximately 84% found once; its top ten account for more than 6%. Sequenced sample: peripheral blood. The receptors shown here come from a man between 65 and 85 years old with COVID-19, enrolled during active disease.

The rearrangement uses TRBV7-8 and TRBJ2-7, with D possibly matching TRBD2 (6 bases). CDR3 length equals 14 residues. V was pared by 5 bases and J by 4 bases, with 15 bases between. CDR1 SGHVS and CDR2 FQNEAQ come from the germline V gene. The CDR3 protein is CASSHMGGTYEQYF. The CDR3 bases are TGTGCCAGCAGCCATATGGGTGGGACTTACGAGCAGTACTTC.

The chain uses TRBV5-1 and TRBJ1-1; possibly TRBD1 for D (6 bases). Trimming removed 5 bases at V and 5 bases at J, with 28 bases between. The CDR3 totals 18 residues. Looked up from germline, CDR1 is SGHRS and CDR2 is YFSETQ. CDR3 sequence (DNA): TGCGCCAGCAGTTTCTTGGGGATTGGGGGGGGCCGAGGGACTGAAGCTTTCTTT. It yields the protein CASSFLGIGGGRGTEAFF.

This rearrangement joins TRBV11-2 to TRBJ2-1, with D perhaps TRBD2 (6 bases). With 10 bases removed from V and 7 bases from J, the gap between germline ends came to 20 bases. The CDR3 extends over 14 amino acids. Germline V lookup: CDR1 SGHAT, CDR2 FQNNGV. CDR3: CATNRGRESNEQFF. For the CDR3, the DNA is TGTGCCACGAATCGGGGGAGAGAGTCGAATGAGCAGTTCTTC.

As concerns this clone: The junction does not match germline at one end; this may be a read error. This rearrangement joins TRBV20-1 to TRBJ2-1, with TRBD1 as a possible D gene (6 bases). The germline CDR1 and CDR2 sequences are DFQATT and SNEGSKA (reference sequence). The CDR3 covers 11 residues. The CDR3 DNA is TGCAGTGCCAGAGAAGGGACAGAGCAGTTCTTC. Translated, it gives CSAREGTEQFF.

Worth noting for this clone: Additional DNA sequences in this sample encode the identical CDR3. The rearrangement joins TRBV5-6 to TRBJ2-7, with a weak D call TRBD1 (6 bases). The V gene's germline CDR1 is SGHDT and CDR2 YYEEEE. Trimming pared 4 bases from V and 0 bases from J, leaving 8 bases between. This CDR3 contains 13 residues. CDR3 region: CASSPDSSYEQYF. In nucleotides, the CDR3 is TGTGCCAGCAGCCCGGACAGCTCCTACGAGCAGTACTTC.

The V and J genes are TRBV19 and TRBJ1-1; D is uncertain. CDR1 LNHDA and CDR2 SQIVND come from the germline V gene (reference sequence). V lost 7 bases, J lost 0 bases, and 24 bases lay in between. The CDR3 length is 18 residues. CDR3 sequence reads: CASNSLYPKPGMNTEAFF. DNA of the CDR3: TGTGCCAGTAATTCCCTCTATCCTAAACCGGGTATGAACACTGAAGCTTTCTTT.

The chain employs TRBV6-5 and TRBJ2-1; 7 bases match TRBD2. CDR1 and CDR2 (germline): MNHEY, SVGAGI. The trim removed 6 bases at V and 0 bases at J, leaving 5 bases unmatched. The CDR3 sequence is 15 residues long. The CDR3 loop reads CASSPGGSSYNEQFF. The CDR3 coding sequence is TGTGCCAGCAGCCCGGGGGGAAGCTCCTACAATGAGCAGTTCTTC.

The J gene is TRBJ2-4, the V gene TRBV2, with D uncertain. V dropped 4 bases and J dropped 13 bases, with 17 bases sitting between them. This CDR3 comprises 13 residues. Germline loops: CDR1 SNHLY, CDR2 FYNNEI. CDR3 sequence (DNA): TGTGCCAGCAGTGCCTTTTCCCGGGTGGAACAGTACTTC. It translates to CASSAFSRVEQYF.

The genes are TRBV6-2 or TRBV6-3 and TRBJ1-5, with D uncertain. The CDR3 sequence is 15 residues long. V lost 8 bases, J lost 2 bases, and 16 bases lay in between. Per germline, CDR1 MNHEY and CDR2 SVGEGT. CDR3 DNA sequence: TGTGCCAGCGGCCCCCCCGGGTCGCGCAATCAGCCCCAGCATTTT. The encoded protein is CASGPPGSRNQPQHF.

The chain has TRBV5-1 and TRBJ1-2, with a weak D call TRBD1 (5 bases). The germline CDR1 and CDR2 sequences are SGHRS and YFSETQ. V lost 0 bases, J lost 6 bases, and 12 bases lay in between. This CDR3 has 14 amino acids. The CDR3 here is CASSLGGQGNGYTF. The CDR3 coding sequence is TGCGCCAGCAGCTTGGGGGGCCAGGGAAATGGCTACACCTTC.

The rearrangement links TRBV7-2 to TRBJ1-4; tentatively, D is TRBD1 (5 bases). CDR1 SGHTA and CDR2 FQGNSA come from the germline V gene. The V gene lost 1 base and the J gene lost 0 bases, with 12 bases spanning the gap. CDR3 size: 17 residues. CDR3 in amino acids: CASSLGGRGTTNEKLFF. The CDR3 DNA reads as TGTGCCAGCAGCTTAGGCGGTAGGGGAACAACTAATGAAAAACTGTTTTTT.

The chain carries TRBV27 and TRBJ1-6; D remains unclear. The V and J ends lost 6 bases and 0 bases respectively, with 9 bases between them. The germline gives CDR1 MNHEY, CDR2 SMNVEV (reference sequence). This CDR3 is built from 15 residues. The CDR3 region is CASRPPSSYNSPLHF. In DNA form, the CDR3 reads TGTGCCAGCAGGCCACCTAGCTCCTATAATTCACCCCTCCACTTT.

This clone turned up a few times. This chain uses TRBV4-2 with TRBJ2-7; TRBD2 is a possible D gene (5 bases). Trimming cost V 0 bases and J 2 bases, with 8 bases left between them. The germline gives CDR1 LGHNA, CDR2 YNFKEQ. The CDR3 runs to 14 residues. The CDR3 is CASSQDLLAYEQYF. The CDR3 DNA sequence: TGTGCCAGCAGCCAAGATCTACTAGCCTACGAGCAGTACTTC.

This chain links TRBV30 with TRBJ1-5, with TRBD1 identical over 8 bases. The germline V gene has CDR1 GTSNPN and CDR2 SVGIG (reference sequence). With V trimmed by 0 bases and J by 5 bases, 6 bases remained unmatched. This CDR3 has 15 amino acids. The CDR3 reads CAWSVGTGCHQPQHF. CDR3 in DNA: TGTGCCTGGAGTGTGGGGACAGGCTGCCATCAGCCCCAGCATTTT.

The V gene is TRBV6-2 or TRBV6-3, the J gene TRBJ2-2; 7 nucleotides line up with TRBD2. Germline CDR1 reads MNHEY; CDR2 reads SVGEGT. The CDR3 extends over 14 amino acids. After removal of 6 bases from V and 0 bases from J, the junction contained 1 base not matched to a gene. The CDR3 here is CASSGGTNTGELFF. CDR3 bases: TGTGCCAGCAGCGGGGGGACGAACACCGGGGAGCTGTTTTTT.

The gene calls are TRBV18 and TRBJ2-1, with 11 nucleotides matching TRBD2. There are 18 residues in the CDR3. Germline CDR1 and CDR2: KGHSH and LQKENI. V was clipped by 1 base and J by 7 bases; unmatched bases: 12. DNA of the CDR3: TGTGCCAGCTCACCACTTATAACCCTACTAGCGGGGGAAAATGAGCAGTTCTTC. This codes for CASSPLITLLAGENEQFF.

The CDR3 loop reads CASSLQGWEETQYF. CDR3 bases: TGTGCCAGCAGCCTACAGGGGTGGGAGGAGACCCAGTACTTC. The genes are TRBV3-1 (or the pseudogene TRBV3-2) and TRBJ2-5; 7 nucleotides line up with TRBD1. The CDR3 spans 14 residues. The germline V gene encodes CDR1 LGHDT and CDR2 YNNKEL (reference sequence). The V segment lost 4 bases and the J segment 5 bases; nucleotides outside the gene matches: 7.

J is TRBJ2-1 and V is TRBV7-8; D might be TRBD2 (6 bases). V dropped 5 bases and J dropped 6 bases, with 17 bases sitting between them. From germline, CDR1 is SGHVS and CDR2 FQNEAQ. This CDR3 is built from 15 residues. DNA of the CDR3: TGTGCCAGCAGCCCGTGGAGGGGACGGGGCAATGAGCAGTTCTTC. This encodes CASSPWRGRGNEQFF.

The chain links TRBV29-1 to TRBJ1-2, with 8 bases matching TRBD1. The CDR3 contains 13 residues. Germline V gives CDR1 SQVTM, CDR2 ANQGSEA. The V and J ends lost 1 base and 4 bases, in that order; junction bases with no gene match: 2. CDR3 sequence: CSVEGTGSYGYTF. The CDR3 coding sequence is TGCAGCGTTGAAGGGACAGGGAGCTATGGCTACACCTTC.

This clone was recorded a few times. The chain combines TRBV6-6 with TRBJ1-3, with unresolved D. V lost 2 bases to trimming and J lost 3 bases, with 11 bases between them. Germline loops: CDR1 MNHNY, CDR2 SVGAGI (reference sequence). This CDR3 is 15 amino acids long. CDR3 coding DNA: TGTGCCAGCAGTTACCCCGAGGCGGTTGGAAACACCATATATTTT. Protein: CASSYPEAVGNTIYF.

This chain connects TRBV18 to TRBJ1-4; no definite D call. The CDR3 totals 16 residues. Germline loops: CDR1 KGHSH, CDR2 LQKENI. V was cut by 1 base and J by 0 bases, with 9 bases left in between. The CDR3 DNA is TGTGCCAGCTCACCACTCCGGAGCGCAACTAATGAAAAACTGTTTTTT. Translating it yields CASSPLRSATNEKLFF.

V gene TRBV28 combines with J gene TRBJ2-7; D might be TRBD2 (6 bases). Germline assignment: CDR1 MDHEN and CDR2 SYDVKM. The CDR3 length is 14 residues. With 3 bases removed from V and 0 bases from J, the gap between germline ends came to 9 bases. CDR3 bases: TGTGCCAGCAGTTTGGGACTGGGCTCCTACGAGCAGTACTTC. Its protein is CASSLGLGSYEQYF.

The chain joins TRBV12-5 to TRBJ2-4; D is ambiguous. The V and J ends lost 3 bases and 0 bases respectively, with 9 bases between them. In germline, CDR1 is LGHNT, CDR2 FRNRAP. CDR3 size: 15 residues. The chain's CDR3 is CASGLNTLAKNIQYF. The DNA for the CDR3 is TGTGCTAGTGGTTTAAACACGCTAGCCAAAAACATTCAGTACTTC.

The chain recombines TRBV7-2 with TRBJ2-7; the match to TRBD1 covers 8 bases. Germline CDR1 reads SGHTA; CDR2 reads FQGNSA. This CDR3 region has 14 residues. Trimming cost V 2 bases and J 5 bases; bases outside gene matches: 5. The CDR3 region has the DNA TGTGCCAGCAGCTTAAAACAGGGGGACCACGAGCAGTACTTC. It codes for CASSLKQGDHEQYF.

This chain uses TRBV19 with TRBJ2-1; 10 nucleotides agree with TRBD1. The CDR3 has 17 amino acids. Germline V gene lookup returns CDR1 LNHDA and CDR2 SQIVND (reference sequence). The ends lost 6 bases at V and 9 bases at J; junction bases unmatched: 17. The chain's CDR3 is CASSGRGTGVGTGEQFF. CDR3 sequence (DNA): TGTGCCAGTAGCGGTAGGGGGACAGGGGTAGGTACGGGTGAGCAGTTCTTC.

V and J are TRBV2 and TRBJ2-1; a weak D match, TRBD2 (6 bases). Between the trimmed V and J ends, which lost 4 bases and 8 bases, there was a span of 12 bases. The CDR3 has 13 residues. The germline gives CDR1 SNHLY, CDR2 FYNNEI. The CDR3: CASSVTGDHEQFF. The CDR3 DNA sequence: TGTGCCAGCAGTGTTACGGGAGACCATGAGCAGTTCTTC. The variable domain in full, with the rest retrieved from reference TRBV2 and TRBJ2-1, is EPEVTQTPSHQVTQMGQEVILRCVPISNHLYFYWYRQILGQKVEFLVSFYNNEISEKSEIFDDQFSVERPDGSNFTLKIRSTKLEDSAMYFCASSVTGDHEQFFGPGTRLTVL.

The chain has TRBV28 and TRBJ2-4, with 12 bases aligning to TRBD1. The junction had 5 bases not matched to a gene; V was cut back by 4 bases and J by 7 bases. The CDR3 length is 15 residues. Germline assignment: CDR1 MDHEN and CDR2 SYDVKM. CDR3 amino acids: CASSSGTGGFNIQYF. In DNA form, the CDR3 reads TGTGCCAGCAGTTCGGGGACAGGGGGCTTCAACATTCAGTACTTC.

The chain links TRBV27 to TRBJ1-5; D gene ambiguous. The CDR3 contains 15 residues. V was pared by 5 bases and J by 1 base, with 12 bases between. Germline V lookup: CDR1 MNHEY, CDR2 SMNVEV (reference sequence). DNA of the CDR3: TGTGCCAGCAGTCCCTACGCATGGAGCAATCAGCCCCAGCATTTT. The encoded protein is CASSPYAWSNQPQHF.